This T cell receptor beta chain was obtained from a study of blood T cell repertoires in COVID-19 (dated by TCRdb to about 2020). Regarding the study in general: Samples covering the acute and convalescent phases of COVID-19 were provided by collaborators in the United States, Italy and Spain. The material from the prospective study consisted of cDNA or gDNA derived from T cells, B-cell-depleted T cells, or PBMCs. Subjects who had been exposed to COVID-19, were actively infected with it, or had recovered from it provided the deeply sampled blood TCRbeta repertoires that made up the dataset. A freely available public database, intended as a resource for researchers studying the immune response to SARS-CoV-2, is where the repertoires were released. The samples were drawn from two sources: the first 160 participants of the ongoing ImmuneRACE study, and fewer than 1,500 subjects contributed by 6 global collaborators. A de-identified subject ID, COVID-19 status, age in years and sex were almost always included in the sample metadata. Where available, HLA class I and class II types were obtained from metadata supplied by the sample provider rather than from assay-based typing.

TCRbeta CDR3 regions were amplified from genomic DNA using the immunoSEQ Assay, a bias-controlled multiplex PCR. In the paper's pipeline: The number of nucleated cells in each sample was estimated from the amplification of reference gene primers within the assay. To quantify the absolute abundance of each unique TCRbeta CDR3 rearrangement, sequence reads were collapsed and filtered. For each sample, productive Simpson clonality was calculated as the square root of Simpson's diversity index across productive rearrangements. As stored in TCRdb, this immuneACCESS dataset retains in-frame rearrangements with V and J assigned. A fraction of the clones does not appear; measured against another copy, unresolved V genes explain less than half of the discrepancy, and the remainder lacks a known reason. V and J calls and clone size come straight from that table; D and trimming were deduced from the DNA. The sample yields about 150,000 clones; approximately 86% were counted once. 6.5% to 7.5% of the sample is in the top ten clones.

In regard to this clone: The antigen it binds to is not known. Base qualities are not recorded, but no much larger clone differs from it by a single base.

A distance of 13 bases separates the germline ends of V and J, which lose 2 bases and 4 bases respectively. The germline V gene (reference sequence) sets CDR1 to SEHNR and CDR2 to FQNEAQ. Taken from cysteine to phenylalanine, the CDR3 has 15 residues. Only CDR3 DNA is held: 45 bases, read in frame from base 1. Broader findings and caveats from the paper: The amount of clinical and demographic metadata varied by source and participant and was provided uncurated.

One collaborating source in Seattle enrolled patients while the patients were actively infected and followed the patients over time throughout the course of disease. Whole blood was collected in K2EDTA tubes by collaborating institutions according to the institutions' own protocols. For TCRbeta analysis, collaborator samples were shipped as frozen whole blood, as isolated PBMCs, or as DNA extracted from either sample type. The rearranged chain carries TRBV7-9 and TRBJ2-3; TRBD2 might be the D gene, on 6 matching bases. The material sequenced was peripheral blood. This TCR derives from a man aged 80 or over with COVID-19, enrolled during active disease. The CDR3 protein sequence reads: CASSLRAGFADTQYF. The DNA sequence is given as TGTGCCAGCAGCTTACGAGCGGGTTTTGCAGATACGCAGTATTTT.